This section outlines one TCR beta chain sequence together with its context. The antigen is not known. The source of the sample is a study of cytomegalovirus exposure and HLA in healthy donors. Each donor's status was that of a healthy bone marrow donor. PCR employed 60 Vbeta and 13 Jbeta primers. The table came from immunoSEQ multiplex PCR; TCRdb's copy has only in-frame clones and leaves some out. This sample lists just over 200,000 clones; its ten largest clones have around 1.1%. The V end lost 0 bases, the J end lost 4 bases, and 11 bases lay between the germline ends. CDR1 SGHRS and CDR2 YFSETQ come from the germline V gene. The CDR3 extends over 14 amino acids. Notes on the study in general: A prior analysis recorded that most TCR beta V segments were productive about 87% or about 30% of the time.

This clonotype originated in a girl aged 2-15 years in good health and CMV-seropositive. The gene calls are TRBV5-1 and TRBJ2-7; unclear D gene. The sequenced sample consisted of PBMCs. The CDR3 loop reads CASSLDRNRYEQYF. The CDR3 region has the DNA TGCGCCAGCAGCTTGGACAGAAATCGATACGAGCAGTACTTC.